The clone carrying this T cell receptor (beta chain) has ten or more counts. Its antigen is currently unknown. The data were obtained in a study of T-cell memory formation after mild COVID-19. 5'RACE primed at constant segments yielded TCR alpha and TCR beta cDNA libraries bearing sample barcodes and UMIs. TCRdb re-analysed the 5' RACE reads in MiXCR, keeping a single row per CDR3 protein. The sample carries 49,000 or so distinct CDR3 sequences, approximately 6.6% recorded once. Study results and caveats: SARS-CoV-2 specificity of second-wave clones peaking day 37 was unconfirmed.

The length of the CDR3 is 14 residues. Germline CDR1 and CDR2: MNHEY and SMNVEV (reference sequence). The germline V and J ends were trimmed by 7 bases and 4 bases, with 15 bases remaining between them. The sequencing sample was made of PBMCs or a T cell subset sorted from them (not recorded which). The chain carries TRBV27 and TRBJ2-3, with D possibly TRBD2 on 6 matching bases. This TCR was sampled from a man younger than 35 who had mild COVID-19 (a few samples of this study predate the infection). Cell type and time point are not known. The CDR3 nucleotides read TGTGCCAGCATGGCCCTAGCGAAGCCAGATACGCAGTATTTT. Translating it yields CASMALAKPDTQYF.